One T cell receptor beta chain is described in this entry. No antigen is known for it. This CDR3 contains 15 residues. J was trimmed by 3 bases and V by 8 bases; bases with no gene match: 11. Germline CDR1 is SGHVS and CDR2 is FQNEAQ. Data came from immunoSEQ multiplex PCR; TCRdb stores just in-frame clones and leaves some out. Among around 82,000 clones listed, roughly four fifths were seen once. Sample time point: baseline, week 1 (first vaccination visit). Treatment given: pre-vaccination baseline after standard-of-care therapy. There were new WHO grade 3 or 4 astrocytomas in the donors, and these were IDH1-mutant and ATRX-lost. This sample is drawn from a study of a mutant IDH1 vaccine in newly diagnosed glioma. Study-wide background: Earlier care involved radiotherapy, temozolomide, or both, and the majority received both.

Study-level findings and limits: The vaccine induced immune responses, and these occurred in roughly 95% of patients. It seemed that pseudoprogression was not linked to changes in the top peripheral T cell clonotypes.

The chain uses TRBV7-8 and TRBJ1-1; 8 bases align to TRBD1. The source was PBMCs, collected from a glioma patient treated with radiotherapy, temozolomide or both. The receptor was derived from a man aged 35-49 years with glioma. Some clones in this sample may be carry-over from other donors' samples. The chain's CDR3 is CASQTSQGVHTEAFF. In DNA, the CDR3 is TGTGCCAGCCAAACCTCACAGGGGGTTCACACTGAAGCTTTCTTT.